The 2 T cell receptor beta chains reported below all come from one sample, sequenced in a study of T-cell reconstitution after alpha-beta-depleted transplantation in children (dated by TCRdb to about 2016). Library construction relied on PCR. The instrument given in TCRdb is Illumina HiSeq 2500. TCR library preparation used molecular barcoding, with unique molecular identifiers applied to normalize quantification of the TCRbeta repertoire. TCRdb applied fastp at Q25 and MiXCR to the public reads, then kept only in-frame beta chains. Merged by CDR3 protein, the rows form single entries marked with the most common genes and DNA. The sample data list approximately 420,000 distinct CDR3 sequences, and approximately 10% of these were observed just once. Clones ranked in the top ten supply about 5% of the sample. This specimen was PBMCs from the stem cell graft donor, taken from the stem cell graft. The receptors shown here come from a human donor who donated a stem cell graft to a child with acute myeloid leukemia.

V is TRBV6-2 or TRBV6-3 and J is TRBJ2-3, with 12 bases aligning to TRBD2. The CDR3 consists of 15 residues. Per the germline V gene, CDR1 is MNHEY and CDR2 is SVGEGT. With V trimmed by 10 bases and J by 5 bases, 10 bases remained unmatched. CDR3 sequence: CATTPRLAGEDTQYF. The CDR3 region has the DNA TGTGCCACTACACCAAGACTAGCGGGAGAAGATACGCAGTATTTT.

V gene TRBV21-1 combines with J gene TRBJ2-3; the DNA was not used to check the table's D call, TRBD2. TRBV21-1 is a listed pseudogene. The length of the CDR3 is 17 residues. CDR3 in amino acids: CASSKRRLAERTDTQYF. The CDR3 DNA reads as TGTGCCAGCAGCAAAAGGAGACTAGCGGAACGCACAGATACGCAGTATTTT.